The rows below give T cell receptor beta chains drawn from one sample of a study of blood T cell repertoires in COVID-19. Generated by immunoSEQ multiplex PCR, the TCRdb table keeps only in-frame clones and is missing some. This repertoire shows about 340,000 clones, around 86% found once; its top ten account for about 6%. Source material: peripheral blood. The receptors here all came from a woman between 45 and 65 years old with COVID-19, enrolled during active disease. CDR3s include the opening cysteine and the closing phenylalanine or tryptophan. Fields, in order: V gene, D gene, clone size, J gene, CDR3 protein, CDR3 DNA. The D gene is left open where the match is weak. The size entry is marked missing in some rows and otherwise reads once, few, many or a size class.

TRBV7-2,-,-,TRBJ2-7,CASSLDTNSYEQYF,TGTGCCAGCAGCTTAGATACTAACTCCTACGAGCAGTACTTC
TRBV6-5,-,-,TRBJ2-3,CASSYAGRSSTDTQYF,TGTGCCAGCAGTTACGCGGGTAGGAGTAGCACAGATACGCAGTATTTT
TRBV4-3,TRBD2,-,TRBJ2-7,CASSEIAGGPQQYF,TGCGCCAGCAGCGAAATAGCGGGAGGCCCTCAGCAGTACTTC
TRBV11-2,-,-,TRBJ1-1,CASSLPRGNTEAFF,TGTGCCAGCAGCTTACCCAGGGGGAACACTGAAGCTTTCTTT
TRBV10-3,-,-,TRBJ1-1,CAISTDKNTEAFF,TGTGCCATCAGCACGGACAAGAACACTGAAGCTTTCTTT
TRBV18,TRBD1,-,TRBJ1-2,CASSPTLQGASGYGYTF,TGTGCCAGCTCACCGACCTTACAGGGGGCGAGTGGCTATGGCTACACCTTC
TRBV30,-,once,TRBJ1-1,CAWIPLRVNTEAFF,TGTGCCTGGATTCCCCTACGGGTGAACACTGAAGCTTTCTTT
TRBV29-1,-,-,TRBJ1-2,CSVEGERTEGGYTF,TGCAGCGTAGAGGGGGAGAGGACAGAAGGCGGCTACACCTTC
TRBV10-3,-,-,TRBJ1-1,CASGHRGAFF,TGTGCCAGCGGACATCGCGGAGCTTTCTTT
TRBV7-8,TRBD1,-,TRBJ1-2,CASSRTGLGYTF,TGTGCCAGCAGCCGGACAGGGCTTGGCTACACCTTC
TRBV19,TRBD1,-,TRBJ2-7,CASSPGTGELYEQYF,TGTGCCAGTAGTCCCGGGACAGGGGAATTATACGAGCAGTACTTC
TRBV11-3,TRBD2,once,TRBJ2-3,CASSLGVAGARTDTQYF,TGTGCCAGCAGCTTAGGGGTAGCGGGAGCCCGCACAGATACGCAGTATTTT
TRBV7-2,TRBD2,-,TRBJ2-2,CASSHRATSGMVGELFF,TGTGCCAGCAGCCACCGGGCGACTAGCGGGATGGTCGGGGAGCTGTTTTTT
TRBV25-1,TRBD2,-,TRBJ2-3,CASSETSGSHTDTQYF,TGTGCCAGCAGTGAGACTAGCGGGAGCCACACAGATACGCAGTATTTT
TRBV27,TRBD1,-,TRBJ2-7,CASSSVTGGDEQYF,TGTGCCAGCAGCTCAGTGACAGGGGGCGACGAGCAGTACTTC
TRBV29-1,-,many,TRBJ1-1,CSSGRGNTEAFF,TGCAGCTCTGGCAGGGGGAACACTGAAGCTTTCTTT
TRBV18,TRBD2,-,TRBJ2-1,CASSPTSGSNEQFF,TGTGCCAGCTCACCAACTAGCGGTAGCAATGAGCAGTTCTTC
TRBV4-2,TRBD1,-,TRBJ2-2,CASSRLEPGQGTGELFF,TGTGCCAGCAGCCGCCTCGAACCGGGACAGGGCACCGGGGAGCTGTTTTTT
TRBV9,-,-,TRBJ2-5,CASSLQGARGGETQYF,TGTGCCAGCAGCCTACAGGGTGCTCGGGGCGGAGAGACCCAGTACTTC
TRBV30,-,-,TRBJ1-5,CAWRSRIDQPQHF,TGTGCCTGGAGATCTAGGATAGATCAGCCCCAGCATTTT
TRBV2,-,-,TRBJ1-6,CASNSRGAINSPLHF,TGTGCCAGCAACTCCCGGGGGGCGATTAATTCACCCCTCCACTTT
TRBV7-6,-,-,TRBJ1-5,CASSLGATWAKQPQHF,TGTGCCAGCAGCTTAGGGGCCACGTGGGCTAAGCAGCCCCAGCATTTT
TRBV7-2,-,-,TRBJ2-7,CASSLGGYKTYEQYF,TGTGCCAGCAGCTTAGGCGGGTACAAGACCTACGAGCAGTACTTC
TRBV3-1/TRBV3-2,TRBD1,-,TRBJ2-7,CASSQDQIRDRVYEQYF,TGTGCCAGCAGCCAAGACCAAATCCGGGACAGGGTATACGAGCAGTACTTC
TRBV9,TRBD1,-,TRBJ1-1,CASSARTGGADDTEAFF,TGTGCCAGCAGCGCAAGAACAGGGGGCGCCGACGACACTGAAGCTTTCTTT
TRBV3-1/TRBV3-2,-,-,TRBJ1-1,CAVSTRSSTEAFF,TGTGCCGTTTCGACCCGGAGTAGCACTGAAGCTTTCTTT
TRBV4-1,-,-,TRBJ1-3,CASSRGTDNSGNTIYF,TGCGCCAGCAGCCGAGGTACGGATAACTCTGGAAACACCATATATTTT
TRBV5-1,TRBD1,-,TRBJ1-1,CASSLNRGNTEAFF,TGCGCCAGCAGCTTGAACAGGGGCAACACTGAAGCTTTCTTT
TRBV10-2,-,few,TRBJ2-1,CASKTGTVNEQFF,TGCGCCAGCAAGACCGGGACTGTCAATGAGCAGTTCTTC
TRBV10-3,-,-,TRBJ2-2,CAITRYASANTGELFF,TGTGCCATCACGCGGTATGCTAGCGCGAACACCGGGGAGCTGTTTTTT
TRBV5-1,-,-,TRBJ2-3,CASKTGFGGYTDTQYF,TGCGCCAGCAAAACAGGGTTTGGGGGTTACACAGATACGCAGTATTTT
TRBV5-6,-,-,TRBJ2-1,CASSLAGPEQFF,TGTGCCAGCAGCTTGGCTGGGCCTGAGCAGTTCTTC
TRBV5-1,TRBD2,-,TRBJ2-1,CASSLGLAGGDEQFF,TGCGCCAGCAGCTTGGGGCTAGCGGGAGGCGATGAGCAGTTCTTC
TRBV6-2/TRBV6-3,-,-,TRBJ2-5,CASSYPRMGETQYF,TGTGCCAGCAGTTACCCCCGGATGGGCGAGACCCAGTACTTC
TRBV6-5,TRBD1,once,TRBJ2-1,CASSYGRTGGEQFF,TGTGCCAGCAGTTACGGTCGGACAGGTGGTGAGCAGTTCTTC
TRBV29-1,-,-,TRBJ1-1,CSVETGDTEAFF,TGCAGCGTTGAAACAGGAGACACTGAAGCTTTCTTT
TRBV5-1,TRBD1,-,TRBJ1-5,CASSLQGDRNQPQHF,TGCGCCAGCAGCTTGCAGGGGGATCGCAATCAGCCCCAGCATTTT
TRBV19,TRBD1,-,TRBJ1-2,CASSLRTGAHGYTF,TGTGCCAGTAGTTTGCGGACAGGGGCCCATGGCTACACCTTC
TRBV28,-,-,TRBJ1-2,CASSLQGGYGYTF,TGTGCCAGCAGTTTACAGGGAGGCTATGGCTACACCTTC
TRBV6-5,-,-,TRBJ1-6,CASTRQSSYNSPLHF,TGTGCCAGCACACGACAGAGCTCCTATAATTCACCCCTCCACTTT
TRBV4-3,TRBD1,-,TRBJ2-7,CASSRVGTGPREQYF,TGCGCCAGCAGCCGCGTAGGGACAGGCCCTAGGGAGCAGTACTTC
TRBV7-3,-,once,TRBJ2-3,CASSSDGDQTDTQYF,TGTGCCAGCAGCTCCGACGGGGATCAGACAGATACGCAGTATTTT
TRBV4-1,-,-,TRBJ1-3,CASSPLGGRIGNTIYF,TGCGCCAGCAGCCCTCTGGGAGGCAGAATCGGAAACACCATATATTTT
TRBV12-5,TRBD1,-,TRBJ1-1,CASGRDRANTEAFF,TGTGCTAGTGGTCGGGACAGGGCGAACACTGAAGCTTTCTTT
TRBV11-1,-,-,TRBJ1-1,CASSLTQGQNTEAFF,TGTGCCAGCAGCCTCACCCAGGGGCAGAACACTGAAGCTTTCTTT
TRBV11-3,TRBD1,-,TRBJ1-2,CASRRTGASYGYTF,TGTGCCAGCAGACGTACAGGGGCCTCTTATGGCTACACCTTC
TRBV11-2,TRBD2,-,TRBJ2-7,CASSFSGRAEHEQYF,TGTGCCAGCAGCTTTAGCGGGAGGGCCGAGCACGAGCAGTACTTC
TRBV12-3/TRBV12-4,-,-,TRBJ2-1,CASSLAEGFEQFF,TGTGCCAGCAGCCTGGCGGAGGGATTTGAGCAGTTCTTC
TRBV5-5,TRBD1,-,TRBJ2-3,CASSSGTGASTDTQYF,TGTGCCAGCAGCTCGGGAACAGGGGCTAGCACAGATACGCAGTATTTT